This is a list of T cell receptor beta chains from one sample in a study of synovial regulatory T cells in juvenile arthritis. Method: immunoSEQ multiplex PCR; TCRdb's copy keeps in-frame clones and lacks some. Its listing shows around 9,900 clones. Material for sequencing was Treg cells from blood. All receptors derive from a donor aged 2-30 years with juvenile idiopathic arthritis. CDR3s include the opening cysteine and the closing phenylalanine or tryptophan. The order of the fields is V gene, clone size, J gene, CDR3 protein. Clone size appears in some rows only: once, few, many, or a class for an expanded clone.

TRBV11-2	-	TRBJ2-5	CASSFRETQYF
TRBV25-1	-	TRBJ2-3	CASSGLAGGYTDTQYF
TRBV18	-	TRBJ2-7	CASSPPNRATGEQYF
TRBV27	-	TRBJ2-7	CASSHLGQNYEQYF
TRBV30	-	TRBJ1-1	CAWSVRQGAEAFF
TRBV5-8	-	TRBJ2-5	CASSSLGLAGGSQETQYF
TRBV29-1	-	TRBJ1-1	CSARPQGNTEAFF
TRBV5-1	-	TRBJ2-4	CASSLLGVAAKNIQYF
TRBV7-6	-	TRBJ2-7	CASSARLAGEVGVHEQYF
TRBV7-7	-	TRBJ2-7	CASSLSRGDEQYF
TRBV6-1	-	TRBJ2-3	CASSPGQGQADTQYF
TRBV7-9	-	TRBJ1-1	CASSPPRAMNTEAFF
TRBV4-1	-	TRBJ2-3	CASSPLRLAAFTDTQYF
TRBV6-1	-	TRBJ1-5	CASSGQGAAFSSQPQHF
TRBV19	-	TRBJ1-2	CASSITGVGYGYTF
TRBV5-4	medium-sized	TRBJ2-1	CASSSRLAGLNEQFF
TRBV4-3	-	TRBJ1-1	CASSRDRDLNTEAFF
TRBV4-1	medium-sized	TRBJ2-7	CASSQDRHRVSEQYF
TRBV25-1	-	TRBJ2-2	CASSAFPLNTGELFF
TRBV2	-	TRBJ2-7	CASSGGQVFSYEQYF
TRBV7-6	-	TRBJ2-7	CASSLGQGLAGAYEQYF
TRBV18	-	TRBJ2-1	CASSPPRGAYNEQFF
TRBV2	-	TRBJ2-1	CASIRLAAPNEQFF
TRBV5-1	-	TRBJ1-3	CASSLEGTAGNTIYF
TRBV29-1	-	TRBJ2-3	CSVGPWDTQYF
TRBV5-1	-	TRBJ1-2	CASSLAPSYDNYGYTF
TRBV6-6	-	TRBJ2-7	CASSAAGTGVYEQYF
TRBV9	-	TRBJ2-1	CASSVTVTQFYNEQFF
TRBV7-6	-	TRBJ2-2	CASSANRGWELFF
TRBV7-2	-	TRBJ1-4	CASGRSRGATNEKLFF
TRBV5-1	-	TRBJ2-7	CASSLDEDEQYF
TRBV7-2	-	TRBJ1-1	CASSFGGPRNTEAFF
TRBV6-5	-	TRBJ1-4	CASSYSGLRTNEKLFF
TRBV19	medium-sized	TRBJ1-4	CASSYFGYEKLFF
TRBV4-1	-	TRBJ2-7	CASSRTGTGDYEQYF
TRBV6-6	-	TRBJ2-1	CASIPGGGRSYNEQFF
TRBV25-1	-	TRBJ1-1	CASSERGTNTEAFF
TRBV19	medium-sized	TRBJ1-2	CASSGGVFYGYTF
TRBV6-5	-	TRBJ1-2	CASSLRRSGDGYTF
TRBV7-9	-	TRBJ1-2	CASSLDTGGDYGYTF
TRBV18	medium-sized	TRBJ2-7	CASSPPGTSLHEQYF
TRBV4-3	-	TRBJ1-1	CASSGTQGAGEAFF
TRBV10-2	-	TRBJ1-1	CASSEGGFTEAFF
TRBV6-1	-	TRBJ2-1	CASSEEASGPYNEQFF
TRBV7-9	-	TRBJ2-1	CASSFQGARVEQFF
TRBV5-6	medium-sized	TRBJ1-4	CASSLWTVPETEKLFF
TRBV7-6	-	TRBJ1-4	CASSLDGGSANEKLFF
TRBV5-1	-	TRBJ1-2	CASSEQPGQHYGYTF